These T cell receptor beta chains were read from a single sample in a study of blood T cells in healthy people across ages. TCRdb reprocessed the 5' RACE reads with MiXCR, giving one entry per CDR3 protein. The table has about 540,000 distinct CDR3 sequences, 24% seen once. The same data also contributed to another study, on T cells of mothers and their children.

The sample taken for sequencing was blood. The receptor source for this set is a boy younger than 18 in good health. Both conserved end residues are part of each CDR3. Size is stated for part of the rows, as once, few or many counts, or as a class when the clone is expanded.

J gene,clone size,V gene,CDR3 protein
TRBJ2-1,few,TRBV28,CASTEYGLAGGPEENEQFF
TRBJ2-2,few,TRBV7-7,CASSAGGERGGTGELFF
TRBJ1-1,-,TRBV7-9,CASSFTPGGTEAFF
TRBJ2-5,-,TRBV27,CASSTVGRLAGVSRETQYF
TRBJ2-1,once,TRBV5-6,CASSIYTGGSYNEQFF
TRBJ2-7,-,TRBV20-1,CSARGPGPGSYEQYF
TRBJ2-7,few,TRBV7-9,CASSLGPASLYEQYF
TRBJ2-7,many,TRBV10-3,CAISEIRTGIPYEQYF
TRBJ2-5,-,TRBV20-1,CSARDDNQETQYF
TRBJ2-1,-,TRBV20-1,CSAPTSGTYNEQFF
TRBJ2-5,-,TRBV12-3/TRBV12-4,CASSFSESLETQYF
TRBJ2-2,-,TRBV7-9,CASSPEGGPSGELFF
TRBJ2-3,once,TRBV5-1,CASSLVPSGTGIADTQYF
-,-,TRBV28,CASSTRSPYEQYF
TRBJ1-2,once,TRBV6-5,CASRQGPNYGYTF
TRBJ2-1,few,TRBV28,CASSSSSFWAGDSYNEQFF
TRBJ2-7,many,TRBV29-1,CSAEGEGGAYEQYF
TRBJ2-5,few,TRBV20-1,CSARDPTGYQETQYF
-,few,TRBV7-2,CASSLAGGESSYEQYF
TRBJ2-1,few,TRBV5-1,CASSVQREGGEQFF
TRBJ1-3,-,TRBV7-2,CASSFLQGPGNTIYF
TRBJ2-1,few,TRBV6-2/TRBV6-3,CASRTGDTSSYNEQFF
TRBJ2-3,few,TRBV12-3/TRBV12-4,CASSLALGQASVGDTQYF
-,-,TRBV6-5,CASSYSSEAYEQYF
TRBJ2-1,few,TRBV20-1,CSAKPSANEQFF
TRBJ2-5,-,TRBV7-2,CASSFDGGVGLETQYF
TRBJ2-3,few,TRBV6-6,CAIGEDTQYF
TRBJ2-4,few,TRBV7-2,CASSPPAKNIQYF
TRBJ2-7,few,TRBV6-1,CASSARDRGIYEQYF
TRBJ1-4,few,TRBV27,CASSRTSGANEKLFF
TRBJ1-1,few,TRBV6-6,CASSYRRDTEAFF
TRBJ1-5,few,TRBV15,CATSRDLSQPQHF
TRBJ1-1,-,TRBV24-1,CATSDWGTEAFF
-,-,TRBV9,CASSVGRSNEQFF
TRBJ2-6,few,TRBV4-3,CASSQADRGPSVANVLTF
TRBJ2-2,-,TRBV14,CASSQSTRSNTGELFF
-,few,TRBV20-1,CSVPHRIFPGSYEQYF
TRBJ1-3,-,TRBV6-5,CASSYSRSSGNTIYF
TRBJ2-1,-,TRBV5-6,CASSLDGFYNEQFF
TRBJ2-7,few,TRBV25-1,CASSEQVGYEQYF
TRBJ2-4,few,TRBV24-1,CATGDPRDSTKNIQYF
TRBJ1-2,many,TRBV20-1,CSASPATGSYGYTF
TRBJ2-7,few,TRBV7-2,CASSPRRAKGRQYF
TRBJ2-1,few,TRBV12-3/TRBV12-4,CASSLGHRDYNEQFF
TRBJ2-2,-,TRBV11-1,CASRNAGGTGELFF